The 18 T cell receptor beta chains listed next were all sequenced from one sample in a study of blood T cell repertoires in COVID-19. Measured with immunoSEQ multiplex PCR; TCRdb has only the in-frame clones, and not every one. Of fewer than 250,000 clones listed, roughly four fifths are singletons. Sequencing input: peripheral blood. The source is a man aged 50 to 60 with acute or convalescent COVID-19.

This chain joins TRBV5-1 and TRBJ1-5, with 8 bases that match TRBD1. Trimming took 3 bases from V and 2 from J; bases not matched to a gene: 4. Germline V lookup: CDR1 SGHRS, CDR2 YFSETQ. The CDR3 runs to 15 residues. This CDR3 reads CASSSTGGGNQPQHF. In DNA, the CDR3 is TGCGCCAGCAGCTCCACAGGGGGAGGCAATCAGCCCCAGCATTTT.

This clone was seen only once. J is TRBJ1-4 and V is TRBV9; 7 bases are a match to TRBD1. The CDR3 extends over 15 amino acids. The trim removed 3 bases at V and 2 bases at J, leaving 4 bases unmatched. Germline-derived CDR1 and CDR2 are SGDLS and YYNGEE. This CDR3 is CASSATGATNEKLFF. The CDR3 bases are TGTGCCAGCAGCGCAACAGGGGCGACTAATGAAAAACTGTTTTTT. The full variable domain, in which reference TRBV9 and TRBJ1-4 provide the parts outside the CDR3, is DSGVTQTPKHLITATGQRVTLRCSPRSGDLSVYWYQQSLDQGLQFLIQYYNGEERAKGNILERFSAQQFPDLHSELNLSSLELGDSALYFCASSATGATNEKLFFGSGTQLSVL.

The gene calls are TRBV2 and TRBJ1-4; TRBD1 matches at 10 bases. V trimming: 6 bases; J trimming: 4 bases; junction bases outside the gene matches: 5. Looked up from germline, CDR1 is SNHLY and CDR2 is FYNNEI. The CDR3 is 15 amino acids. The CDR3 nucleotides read TGTGCCAGCAGCCGGACAGGGGGGGATAATGAAAAACTGTTTTTT. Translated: CASSRTGGDNEKLFF.

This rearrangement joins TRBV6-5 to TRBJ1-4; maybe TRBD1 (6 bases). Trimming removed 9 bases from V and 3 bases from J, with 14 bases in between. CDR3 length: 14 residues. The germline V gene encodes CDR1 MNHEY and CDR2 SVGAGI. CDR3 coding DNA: TGTGCCAGTCAAAGACAGGCCTCTAATGAAAAACTGTTTTTT. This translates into CASQRQASNEKLFF.

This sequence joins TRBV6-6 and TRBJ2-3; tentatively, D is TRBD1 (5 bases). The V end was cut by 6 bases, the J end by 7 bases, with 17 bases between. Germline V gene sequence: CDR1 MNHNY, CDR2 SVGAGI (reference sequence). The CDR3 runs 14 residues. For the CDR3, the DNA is TGTGCCAGCAGACCTATCGACAGAATTAATACGCAGTATTTT. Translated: CASRPIDRINTQYF.

The CDR3 protein is CASSPGLAGLDEQFF. In DNA, the CDR3 is TGTGCCAGCAGCCCGGGACTAGCGGGTTTGGATGAGCAGTTCTTC. The chain joins TRBV6-5 to TRBJ2-1; 12 nucleotides agree with TRBD2. This CDR3 spans 15 amino acids. From germline, CDR1 is MNHEY and CDR2 SVGAGI. With V trimmed by 6 bases and J by 8 bases, 8 bases remained unmatched.

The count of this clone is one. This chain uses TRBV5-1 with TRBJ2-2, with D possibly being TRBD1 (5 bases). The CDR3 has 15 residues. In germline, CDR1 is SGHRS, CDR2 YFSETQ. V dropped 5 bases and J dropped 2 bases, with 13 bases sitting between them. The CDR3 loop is CASSTRDSNTGELFF. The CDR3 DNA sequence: TGCGCCAGCAGTACCCGTGACAGTAACACCGGGGAGCTGTTTTTT.

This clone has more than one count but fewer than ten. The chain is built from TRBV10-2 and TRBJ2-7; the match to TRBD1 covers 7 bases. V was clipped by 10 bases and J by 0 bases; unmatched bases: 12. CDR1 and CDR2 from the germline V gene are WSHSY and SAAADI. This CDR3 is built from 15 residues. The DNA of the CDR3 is TGCGCCACCACAACCTACAGGGGAAGCTCCTACGAGCAGTACTTC. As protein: CATTTYRGSSYEQYF.

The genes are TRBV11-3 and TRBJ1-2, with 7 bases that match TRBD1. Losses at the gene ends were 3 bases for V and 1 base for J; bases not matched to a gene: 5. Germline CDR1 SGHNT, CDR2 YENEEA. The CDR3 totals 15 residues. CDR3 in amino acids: CASSLTGRFNYGYTF. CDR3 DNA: TGTGCCAGCAGCTTGACAGGGCGGTTTAACTATGGCTACACCTTC.

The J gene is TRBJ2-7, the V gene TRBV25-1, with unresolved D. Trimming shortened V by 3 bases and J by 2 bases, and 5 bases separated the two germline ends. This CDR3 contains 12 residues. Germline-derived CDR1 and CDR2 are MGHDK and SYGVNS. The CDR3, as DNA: TGTGCCAGCAGTGACCTTCCCTACGAGCAGTACTTC. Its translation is CASSDLPYEQYF.

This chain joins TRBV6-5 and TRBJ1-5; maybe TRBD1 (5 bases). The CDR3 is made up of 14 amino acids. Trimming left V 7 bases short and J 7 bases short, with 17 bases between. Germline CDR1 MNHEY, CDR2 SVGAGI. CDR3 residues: CASTLGASRQPQHF. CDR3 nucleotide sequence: TGTGCCAGCACCCTAGGGGCTTCGCGGCAGCCCCAGCATTTT.

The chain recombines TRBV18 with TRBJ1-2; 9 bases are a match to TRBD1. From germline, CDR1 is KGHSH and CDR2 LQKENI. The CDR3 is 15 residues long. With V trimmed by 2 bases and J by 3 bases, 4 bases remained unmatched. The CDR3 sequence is CASSPTGGVDYGYTF. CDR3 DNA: TGTGCCAGCTCACCAACAGGGGGCGTAGACTATGGCTACACCTTC. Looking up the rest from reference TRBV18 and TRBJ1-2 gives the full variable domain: NAGVMQNPRHLVRRRGQEARLRCSPMKGHSHVYWYRQLPEEGLKFMVYLQKENIIDESGMPKERFSAEFPKEGPSILRIQQVVRGDSAAYFCASSPTGGVDYGYTFGSGTRLTVV.

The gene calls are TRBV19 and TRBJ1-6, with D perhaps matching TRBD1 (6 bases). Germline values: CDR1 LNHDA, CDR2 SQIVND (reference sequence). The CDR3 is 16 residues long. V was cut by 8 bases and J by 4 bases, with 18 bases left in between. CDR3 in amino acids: CASGWAAQGYNSPLHF. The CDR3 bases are TGTGCCAGTGGATGGGCTGCACAGGGATATAATTCACCCCTCCACTTT.

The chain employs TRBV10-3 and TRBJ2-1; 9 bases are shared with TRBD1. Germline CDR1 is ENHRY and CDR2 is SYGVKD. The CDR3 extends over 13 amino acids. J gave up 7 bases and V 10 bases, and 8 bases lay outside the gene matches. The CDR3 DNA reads TGTGCCACCCTGAGGACAGGGGATAATGAGCAGTTCTTC. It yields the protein CATLRTGDNEQFF.

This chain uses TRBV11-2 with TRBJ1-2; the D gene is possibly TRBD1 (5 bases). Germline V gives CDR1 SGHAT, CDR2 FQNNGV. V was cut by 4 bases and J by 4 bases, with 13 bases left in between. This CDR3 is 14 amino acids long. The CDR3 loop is CASSSGFPGYGYTF. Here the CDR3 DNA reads TGTGCCAGCAGCTCAGGGTTCCCAGGCTATGGCTACACCTTC.

The CDR3 sequence is CASSPGRVSTEAFF. CDR3 DNA: TGTGCCAGCAGCCCCGGGAGGGTGAGCACTGAAGCTTTCTTT. The V and J genes are TRBV6-5 and TRBJ1-1; D not certain. V lost 6 bases and J lost 4, with 15 bases in between. Germline V gives CDR1 MNHEY, CDR2 SVGAGI. The length of the CDR3 is 14 residues.

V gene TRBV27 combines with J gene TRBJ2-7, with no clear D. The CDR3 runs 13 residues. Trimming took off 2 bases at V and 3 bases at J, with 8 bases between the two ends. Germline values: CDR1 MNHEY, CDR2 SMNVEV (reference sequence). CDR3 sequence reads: CASSLARNYEQYF. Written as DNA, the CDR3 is TGTGCCAGCAGTTTAGCCAGAAACTACGAGCAGTACTTC.

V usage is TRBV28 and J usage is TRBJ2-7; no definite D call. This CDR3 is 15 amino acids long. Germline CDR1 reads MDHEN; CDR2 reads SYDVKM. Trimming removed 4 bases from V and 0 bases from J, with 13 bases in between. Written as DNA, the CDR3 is TGTGCCAGCAGTTCCCCCTCATCGAGCTCCTACGAGCAGTACTTC. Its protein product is CASSSPSSSSYEQYF.